This T cell receptor (beta chain) originates from a study of T cells in Graves' hyperthyroidism and ophthalmopathy. Stable Graves' hyperthyroidism meant no ophthalmopathy progression within 18 months. The study enrolled patients aged 18 to 65 with newly diagnosed hyperthyroidism of under 2 months' duration. General study findings and limits: Ophthalmopathy got predicted by the model a median about six months before its onset.

The CDR3 runs 17 residues. Germline CDR1 reads LNHNV; CDR2 reads YYDKDF (reference sequence). The V segment lost 5 bases and the J segment 3 bases; nucleotides outside the gene matches: 13. Amplified regions were TCR beta CDR3 sequences from RNA transcripts. The TCR CDR3 was amplified in a first-round RT-PCR using the HTBI primer set. TCRdb re-analysed the multiplex PCR reads in MiXCR, keeping a single row per CDR3 protein. The repertoire includes about 840,000 distinct CDR3 sequences, around 38% of them detected once, and about 9% sits in the top ten. Of note for this clonotype: Its cognate antigen is unknown. This could be a read error, since a much larger clone is one nucleotide away.

This TCR was sampled from a man aged 18 to 29 with Graves' hyperthyroidism. The specimen was blood. The chain links TRBV15 to TRBJ1-2; TRBD1 aligns across 9 bases. CDR3 region: CATSGRGQGIGDYGYTF. As DNA, the CDR3 is TGTGCCACCAGCGGTAGGGGACAGGGAATCGGTGACTATGGCTACACCTTC.